This TCR beta chain was identified in a study of blood T cell repertoires in COVID-19. Study at large: Specimens from acute and convalescent COVID-19 originated in the United States, Italy and Spain. PBMCs, B-cell-depleted T cells, or T cells were the source of the cDNA or gDNA that made up the material.

Source study methods: Amplification from reference gene primers served as the basis for estimated nucleated cell counts. Sequencing was performed with immunoSEQ multiplex PCR; in TCRdb, only in-frame clones are kept and a portion is missing. The DNA gave D and trimming, while V, J and clone size come from that table. The data hold over 150,000 clones, with under 85% observed a single time. This CDR3 has 16 residues. V dropped 3 bases and J dropped 0; count of bases not matched to a gene: 2. Per germline, CDR1 LGHDT and CDR2 YNNKEL (reference sequence). Input material: peripheral blood. This receptor was obtained from a human donor in a cohort sampled during active COVID-19. V usage is TRBV3-1 (or the pseudogene TRBV3-2) and J usage is TRBJ1-2; 12 nucleotides match TRBD1. The DNA of the CDR3 is TGTGCCAGCAGCCAGGGACAGGGGGCGGCTAACTATGGCTACACCTTC. Protein: CASSQGQGAANYGYTF.